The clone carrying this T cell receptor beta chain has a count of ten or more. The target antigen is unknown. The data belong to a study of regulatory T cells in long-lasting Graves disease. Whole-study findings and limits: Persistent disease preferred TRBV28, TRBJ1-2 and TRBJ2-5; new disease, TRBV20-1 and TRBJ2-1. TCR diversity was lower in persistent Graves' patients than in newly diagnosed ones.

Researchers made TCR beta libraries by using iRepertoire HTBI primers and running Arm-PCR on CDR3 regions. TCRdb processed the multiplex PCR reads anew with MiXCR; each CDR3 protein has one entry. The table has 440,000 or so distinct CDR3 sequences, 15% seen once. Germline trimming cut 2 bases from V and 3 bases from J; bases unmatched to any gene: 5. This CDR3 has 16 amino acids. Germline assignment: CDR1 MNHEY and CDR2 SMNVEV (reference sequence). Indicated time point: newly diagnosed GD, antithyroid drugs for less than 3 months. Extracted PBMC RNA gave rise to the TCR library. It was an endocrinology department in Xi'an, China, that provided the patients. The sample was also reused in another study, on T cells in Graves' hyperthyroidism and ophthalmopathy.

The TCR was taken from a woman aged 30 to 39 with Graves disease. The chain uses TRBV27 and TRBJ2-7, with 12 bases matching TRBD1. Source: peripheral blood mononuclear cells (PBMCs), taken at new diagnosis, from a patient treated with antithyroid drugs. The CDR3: CASSLTGTGGLYEQYF. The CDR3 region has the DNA TGTGCCAGCAGTTTAACCGGGACAGGGGGCCTCTACGAGCAGTACTTC.